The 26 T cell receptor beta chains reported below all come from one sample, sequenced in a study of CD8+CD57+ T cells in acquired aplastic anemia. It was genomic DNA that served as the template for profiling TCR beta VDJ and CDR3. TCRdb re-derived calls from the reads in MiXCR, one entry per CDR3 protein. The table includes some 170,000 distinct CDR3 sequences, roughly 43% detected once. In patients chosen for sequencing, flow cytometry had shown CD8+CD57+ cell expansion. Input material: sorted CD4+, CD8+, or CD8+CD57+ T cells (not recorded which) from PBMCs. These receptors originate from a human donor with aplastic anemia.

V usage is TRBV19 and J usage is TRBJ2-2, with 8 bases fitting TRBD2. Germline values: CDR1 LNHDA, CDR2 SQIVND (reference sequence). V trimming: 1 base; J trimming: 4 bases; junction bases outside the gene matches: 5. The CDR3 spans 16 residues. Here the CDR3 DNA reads TGTGCCAGTAGTATAGTTACTAGCGGAACCACCGGGGAGCTGTTTTTT. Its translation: CASSIVTSGTTGELFF.

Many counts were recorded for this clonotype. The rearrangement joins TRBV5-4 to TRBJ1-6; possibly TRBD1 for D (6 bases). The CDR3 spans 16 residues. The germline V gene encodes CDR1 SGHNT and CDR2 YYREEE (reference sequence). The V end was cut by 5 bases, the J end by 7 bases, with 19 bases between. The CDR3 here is CASRTSEGGRNSPLHF. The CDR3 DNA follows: TGTGCCAGCAGAACCTCCGAGGGGGGACGAAATTCACCCCTCCACTTT.

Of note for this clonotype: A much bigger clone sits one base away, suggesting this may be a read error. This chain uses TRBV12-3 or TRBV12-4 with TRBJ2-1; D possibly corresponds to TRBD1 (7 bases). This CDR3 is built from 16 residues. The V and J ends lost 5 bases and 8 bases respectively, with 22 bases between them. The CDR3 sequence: CASSPRGTVGGDEQFF. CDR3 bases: TGTGCCAGCAGTCCCAGAGGGACAGTGGGGGGCGATGAGCAGTTCTTC.

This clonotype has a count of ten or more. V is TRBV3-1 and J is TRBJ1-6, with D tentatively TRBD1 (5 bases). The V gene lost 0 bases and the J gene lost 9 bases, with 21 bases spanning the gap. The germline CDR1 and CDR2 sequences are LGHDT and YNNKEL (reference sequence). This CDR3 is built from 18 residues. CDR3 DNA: TGTGCCAGCAGCCAAGATCGCGCTATTTCAGGGAAGGGTTCACCCCTCCACTTT. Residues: CASSQDRAISGKGSPLHF.

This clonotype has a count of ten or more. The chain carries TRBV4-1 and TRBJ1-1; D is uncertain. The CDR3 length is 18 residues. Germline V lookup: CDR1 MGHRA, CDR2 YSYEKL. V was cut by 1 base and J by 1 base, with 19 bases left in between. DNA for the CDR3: TGCGCCAGCAGCCAAGTCTTAGGGAAGAAGGTAGAGAACACTGAAGCTTTCTTT. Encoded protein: CASSQVLGKKVENTEAFF.

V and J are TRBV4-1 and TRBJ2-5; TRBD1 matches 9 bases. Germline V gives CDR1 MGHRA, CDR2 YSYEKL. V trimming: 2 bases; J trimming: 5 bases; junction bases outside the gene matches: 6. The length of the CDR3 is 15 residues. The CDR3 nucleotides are TGCGCCAGCAGCCAAACTGGACAGGGGATGGAGACCCAGTACTTC. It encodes CASSQTGQGMETQYF.

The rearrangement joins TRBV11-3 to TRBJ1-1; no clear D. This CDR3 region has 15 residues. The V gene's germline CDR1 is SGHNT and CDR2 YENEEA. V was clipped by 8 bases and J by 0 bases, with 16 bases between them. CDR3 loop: CASGRAGCMNTEAFF. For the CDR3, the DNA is TGTGCCAGCGGAAGGGCAGGATGCATGAACACTGAAGCTTTCTTT.

Here the CDR3 reads CASRGLAGGYTF. The CDR3 region has the DNA TGTGCCAGCAGGGGACTAGCGGGGGGCTACACCTTC. The chain joins TRBV2 to TRBJ1-2; possible D gene TRBD1, 5 bases. The CDR3 extends over 12 amino acids. Germline-derived CDR1 and CDR2 are SNHLY and FYNNEI. V lost 6 bases and J lost 8, with 13 bases in between.

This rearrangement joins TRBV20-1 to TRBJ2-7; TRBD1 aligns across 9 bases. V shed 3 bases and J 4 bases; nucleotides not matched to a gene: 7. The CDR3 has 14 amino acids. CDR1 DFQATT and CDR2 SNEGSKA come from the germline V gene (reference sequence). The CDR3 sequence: CSARTGQGIYEQYF. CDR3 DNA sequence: TGCAGTGCTAGGACGGGACAGGGAATATACGAGCAGTACTTC.

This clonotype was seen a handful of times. The CDR3 spells CSAKIWEGLAGGGEQYF. The DNA for the CDR3 is TGCAGTGCCAAGATTTGGGAAGGACTAGCGGGAGGTGGCGAGCAGTACTTC. This chain connects TRBV20-1 to TRBJ2-7; 14 bases line up with TRBD2. The V gene end was trimmed by 6 bases and the J gene end by 6 bases; junction bases not matched to a gene: 16. Germline V gene lookup returns CDR1 DFQATT and CDR2 SNEGSKA (reference sequence). The CDR3 has 17 amino acids.

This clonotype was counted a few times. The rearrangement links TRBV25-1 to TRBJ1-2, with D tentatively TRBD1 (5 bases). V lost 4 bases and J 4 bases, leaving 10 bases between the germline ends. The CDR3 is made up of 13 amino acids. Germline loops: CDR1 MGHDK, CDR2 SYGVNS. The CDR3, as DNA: TGTGCCAGCAGTGGATCAGGGTCCTATGGCTACACCTTC. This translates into CASSGSGSYGYTF.

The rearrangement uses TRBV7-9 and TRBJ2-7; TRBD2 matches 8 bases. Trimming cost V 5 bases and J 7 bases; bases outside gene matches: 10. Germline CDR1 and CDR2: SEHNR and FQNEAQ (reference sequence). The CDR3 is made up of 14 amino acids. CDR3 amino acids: CASSTFGGAEEQYF. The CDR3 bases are TGTGCCAGCAGCACCTTCGGGGGGGCCGAAGAGCAGTACTTC.

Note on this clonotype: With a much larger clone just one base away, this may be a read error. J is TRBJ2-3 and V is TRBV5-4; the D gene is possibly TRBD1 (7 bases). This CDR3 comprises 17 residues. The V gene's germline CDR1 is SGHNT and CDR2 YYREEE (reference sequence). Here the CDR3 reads CASSLETGPRGAETQYF. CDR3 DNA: TGTGCCAGCAGCTTGGAGACAGGGCCGAGGGGGGCAGAGACGCAGTATTTT.

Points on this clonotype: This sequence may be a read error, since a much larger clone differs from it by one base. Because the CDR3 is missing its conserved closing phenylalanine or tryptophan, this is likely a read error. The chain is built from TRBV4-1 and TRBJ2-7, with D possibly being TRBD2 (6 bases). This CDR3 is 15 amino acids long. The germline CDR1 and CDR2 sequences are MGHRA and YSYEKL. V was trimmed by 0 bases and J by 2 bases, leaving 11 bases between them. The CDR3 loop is CASSQDEAGPYEQYL. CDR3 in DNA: TGCGCCAGCAGCCAAGATGAGGCGGGACCCTACGAGCAGTACCTC.

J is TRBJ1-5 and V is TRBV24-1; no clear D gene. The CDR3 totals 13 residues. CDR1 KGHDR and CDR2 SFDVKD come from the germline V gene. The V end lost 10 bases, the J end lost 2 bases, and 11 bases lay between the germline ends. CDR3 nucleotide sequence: TGTGCCACTAGCCTTCGGGGCAATCAGCCCCAGCATTTT. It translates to CATSLRGNQPQHF.

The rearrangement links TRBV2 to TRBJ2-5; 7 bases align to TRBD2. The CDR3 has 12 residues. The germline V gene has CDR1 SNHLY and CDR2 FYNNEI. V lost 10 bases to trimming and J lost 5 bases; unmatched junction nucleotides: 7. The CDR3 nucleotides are TGTGCCACCTGGGGGGGGGAGGAGACCCAGTACTTC. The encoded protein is CATWGGEETQYF.

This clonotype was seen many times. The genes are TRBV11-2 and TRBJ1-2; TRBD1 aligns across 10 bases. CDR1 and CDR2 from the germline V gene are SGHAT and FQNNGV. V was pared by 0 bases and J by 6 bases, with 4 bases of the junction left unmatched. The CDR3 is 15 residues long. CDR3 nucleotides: TGTGCCAGCAGCTTAGATCCCGGGACAGGGGATGGCTACACCTTC. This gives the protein CASSLDPGTGDGYTF.

CDR3 nucleotide sequence: TGTGCCAGCAGTGGACGGAGGGGGGGTCAGCCCCAGCATTTT. Translation: CASSGRRGGQPQHF. This chain joins TRBV2 and TRBJ1-5, with a tentative D call TRBD1 (6 bases). The germline V and J ends were trimmed by 4 bases and 6 bases, with 13 bases remaining between them. Germline lookup yields CDR1 SNHLY and CDR2 FYNNEI. This CDR3 has 14 amino acids.

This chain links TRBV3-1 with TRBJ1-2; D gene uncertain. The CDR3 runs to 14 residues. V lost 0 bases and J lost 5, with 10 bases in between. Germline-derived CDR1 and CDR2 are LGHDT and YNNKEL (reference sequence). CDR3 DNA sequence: TGTGCCAGCAGCCAAGATAACCACGGTTATGGCTACACCTTC. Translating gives CASSQDNHGYGYTF. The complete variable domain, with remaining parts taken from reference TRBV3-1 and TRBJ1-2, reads DTAVSQTPKYLVTQMGNDKSIKCEQNLGHDTMYWYKQDSKKFLKIMFSYNNKELIINETVPNRFSPKSPDKAHLNLHINSLELGDSAVYFCASSQDNHGYGYTFGSGTRLTVV.

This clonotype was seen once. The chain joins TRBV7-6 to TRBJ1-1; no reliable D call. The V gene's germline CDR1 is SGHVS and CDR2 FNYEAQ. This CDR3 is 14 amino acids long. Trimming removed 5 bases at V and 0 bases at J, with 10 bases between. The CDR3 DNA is TGTGCCAGCAGCCTTACAGCGATGAACACTGAAGCTTTCTTT. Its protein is CASSLTAMNTEAFF.

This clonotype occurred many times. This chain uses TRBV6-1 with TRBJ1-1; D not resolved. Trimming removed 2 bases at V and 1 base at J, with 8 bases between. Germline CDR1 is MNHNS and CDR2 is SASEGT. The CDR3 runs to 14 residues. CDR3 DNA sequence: TGTGCCAGCAGTGAAAGAAGGACGAACACTGAAGCTTTCTTT. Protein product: CASSERRTNTEAFF.

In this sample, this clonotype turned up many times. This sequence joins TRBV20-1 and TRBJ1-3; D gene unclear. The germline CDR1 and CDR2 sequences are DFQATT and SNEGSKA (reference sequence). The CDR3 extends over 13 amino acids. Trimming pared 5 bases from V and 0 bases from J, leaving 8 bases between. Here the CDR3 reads CSAQVSSGNTIYF. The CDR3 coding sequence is TGCAGTGCTCAAGTGAGCTCTGGAAACACCATATATTTT.

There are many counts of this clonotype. This CDR3 reads CAWSVGRTYEQYF. CDR3 coding DNA: TGTGCCTGGAGTGTCGGGAGAACGTACGAGCAGTACTTC. This rearrangement joins TRBV30 to TRBJ2-7, with D possibly matching TRBD2 (6 bases). This CDR3 has 13 residues. Between the trimmed V and J ends, which lost 0 bases and 4 bases, there was a span of 10 bases. Germline V gives CDR1 GTSNPN, CDR2 SVGIG (reference sequence).

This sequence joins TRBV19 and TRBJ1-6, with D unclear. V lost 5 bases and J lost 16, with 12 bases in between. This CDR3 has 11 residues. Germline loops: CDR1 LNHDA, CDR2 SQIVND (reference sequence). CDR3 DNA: TGTGCCAGTAGTTCCCTGGACTTTCTCCACTTT. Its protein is CASSSLDFLHF.

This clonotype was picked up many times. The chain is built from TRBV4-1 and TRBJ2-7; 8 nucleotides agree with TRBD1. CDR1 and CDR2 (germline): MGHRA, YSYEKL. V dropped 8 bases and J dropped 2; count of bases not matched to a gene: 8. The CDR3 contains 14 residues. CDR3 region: CASQTLTGAYEQYF. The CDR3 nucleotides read TGCGCCAGCCAAACCCTGACAGGGGCCTACGAGCAGTACTTC.

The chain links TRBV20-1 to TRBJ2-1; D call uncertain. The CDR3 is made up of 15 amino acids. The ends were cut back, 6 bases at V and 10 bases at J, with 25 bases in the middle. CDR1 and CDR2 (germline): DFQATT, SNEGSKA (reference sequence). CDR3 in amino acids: CSAPDLSTLSREQFF. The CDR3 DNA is TGCAGTGCACCTGATCTTAGTACACTATCGAGGGAGCAGTTCTTC.